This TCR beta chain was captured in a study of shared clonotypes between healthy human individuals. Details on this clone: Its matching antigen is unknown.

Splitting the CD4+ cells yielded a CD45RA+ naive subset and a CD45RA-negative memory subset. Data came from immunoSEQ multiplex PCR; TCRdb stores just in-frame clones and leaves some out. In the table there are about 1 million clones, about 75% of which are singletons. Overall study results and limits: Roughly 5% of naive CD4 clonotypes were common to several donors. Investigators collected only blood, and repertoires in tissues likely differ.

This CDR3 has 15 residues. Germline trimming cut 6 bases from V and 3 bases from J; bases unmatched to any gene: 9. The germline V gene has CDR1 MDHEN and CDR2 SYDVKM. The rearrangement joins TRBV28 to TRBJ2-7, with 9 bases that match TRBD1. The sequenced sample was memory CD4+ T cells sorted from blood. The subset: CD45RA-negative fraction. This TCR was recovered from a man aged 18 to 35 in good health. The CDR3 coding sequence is TGTGCCAGCAGCGTCATCCGGGACAGGGACTACGAGCAGTACTTC. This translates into CASSVIRDRDYEQYF.